This record looks at one TCR beta chain sequence and its context. What it recognizes is unknown. The ends were cut back, 5 bases at V and 5 bases at J, with 13 bases in the middle. This CDR3 contains 14 residues. Germline-derived CDR1 and CDR2 are ENHRY and SYGVKD. This sample was taken from a study of blood T cells in healthy people across ages. The study, taken as a whole, reports: Age advanced and TCR beta diversity per million T cells fell, roughly linearly. Underestimates were what the diversity estimates from one million T cells were considered to be. Long-lived donors had more naive CD4+ cells and higher diversity than aged donors.

Together with a sample-barcoded 5' primer, a J-beta primer mix was included in a second PCR lasting roughly 6 to 12 cycles. TCRdb analysed the 5' RACE reads with MiXCR anew, one entry per CDR3 protein. The table records more than 700,000 distinct CDR3 sequences, roughly 46% of them present only once. The origin of this receptor is an elderly man in good health. The chain uses TRBV10-3 and TRBJ2-1, with a weak D call TRBD2 (5 bases). The sample consisted of blood. CDR3 loop: CAISLAQEDNEQFF. CDR3 coding DNA: TGTGCCATCAGTTTGGCCCAGGAGGACAATGAGCAGTTCTTC.